Below are 5 T cell receptor beta chains sequenced from a single sample in a study of cytomegalovirus exposure and HLA in healthy donors listed by TCRdb under 2017. Receptor libraries were prepared by the immunoSEQ multiplex PCR assay. For the multiplex PCR, a mixture combining 60 forward primers for TCR Vbeta segments and 13 reverse primers for TCR Jbeta segments was used. In TCRdb, the immuneACCESS table is reduced to in-frame sequences with V and J assigned. These tables do not hold every clone; where another copy was compared, an unresolved V gene accounts for under half, and the others remain unexplained. The sample table records 95,000 to 150,000 clones; 83% of these occur just once. In total, the top ten clones hold about 3.7% of the sample. The sample taken for sequencing was PBMCs. The source of these receptors is a woman between 40 and 50 years old in good health and CMV-seropositive.

Points on this clone: Additional DNA sequences in this sample encode the identical CDR3. V usage is TRBV12-5 and J usage is TRBJ1-1; D not resolved. Germline V gene sequence: CDR1 LGHNT, CDR2 FRNRAP. The V and J ends lost 5 bases and 5 bases respectively, with 12 bases between them. This CDR3 has 13 residues. The CDR3 is CASGLEVGTEAFF. Written as DNA, the CDR3 is TGTGCTAGTGGTCTGGAAGTCGGGACTGAAGCTTTCTTT.

This chain uses TRBV4-1 with TRBJ2-5; the D gene is possibly TRBD2 (6 bases). The DNA end favors TRBJ2-7, so the J call may be wrong. CDR1 MGHRA and CDR2 YSYEKL come from the germline V gene. The CDR3 totals 13 residues. Here the CDR3 reads CASSRGTPYEQYF. CDR3 nucleotide sequence: TGCGCCAGCAGCCGCGGGACCCCTTACGAGCAGTACTTC.

The V and J genes are TRBV9 and TRBJ2-7; TRBD1 is a possible D gene (6 bases). V was clipped by 4 bases and J by 1 base, with 12 bases between them. CDR1 is SGDLS and CDR2 is YYNGEE in the germline V gene. This CDR3 is 14 amino acids long. CDR3 coding DNA: TGTGCCAGCAGCACATGGACAGATTCCTACGAGCAGTACTTC. Translation gives CASSTWTDSYEQYF.

The chain has TRBV19 and TRBJ1-2; D call uncertain. Germline V gives CDR1 LNHDA, CDR2 SQIVND (reference sequence). This CDR3 has 15 residues. V was cut by 5 bases and J by 5 bases, with 18 bases left in between. The CDR3: CASSAQVAPPYGYTF. The CDR3 DNA reads as TGTGCCAGTAGTGCGCAGGTCGCCCCCCCTTATGGCTACACCTTC.

The chain carries TRBV7-6 and TRBJ2-3, with TRBD2 as a possible D gene (6 bases). CDR1 SGHVS and CDR2 FNYEAQ come from the germline V gene. This CDR3 region has 14 residues. The V end lost 4 bases, the J end lost 4 bases, and 12 bases lay between the germline ends. CDR3 loop: CASSSGGWADTQYF. CDR3 coding DNA: TGTGCCAGCAGCTCCGGGGGTTGGGCAGATACGCAGTATTTT.